Shown below are 26 T cell receptor beta chains from a single sample sequenced in a study of T cell responses to AZD1222 COVID-19 vaccine. Using immunoSEQ multiplex PCR, the repertoire was profiled, and TCRdb retains in-frame clones only, with some absent. The sample has 100,000 to 150,000 clones, 90% seen once; the top ten hold approximately 1.8%. The starting material was peripheral blood, obtained on day 0 of AZD1222 vaccination. The receptors were gathered from an adult in good health.

This chain links TRBV18 with TRBJ1-1; tentatively, D is TRBD1 (5 bases). V lost 2 bases, J lost 3 bases, and 13 bases lay in between. Germline V gene data show CDR1 as KGHSH and CDR2 as LQKENI. The CDR3 loop spans 15 amino acids. CDR3 sequence reads: CASSPVRQGHTEAFF. The CDR3, as DNA: TGTGCCAGCTCACCAGTCCGTCAGGGACACACTGAAGCTTTCTTT.

The chain links TRBV29-1 to TRBJ2-7, with D hard to call. Germline loops: CDR1 SQVTM, CDR2 ANQGSEA. Trimming pared 0 bases from V and 0 bases from J, leaving 15 bases between. The CDR3 length is 16 residues. As DNA, the CDR3 is TGCAGCGTTGAAGATGAAGGTGGCAGGTCCTCCTACGAGCAGTACTTC. This gives the protein CSVEDEGGRSSYEQYF.

CDR3 nucleotides: TGTGCCAGCAGCGACACGTCGAATTTGAAAGCTTTCTTT. Translation: CASSDTSNLKAFF. The chain recombines TRBV27 with TRBJ1-1, with D unclear. Germline CDR1 and CDR2: MNHEY and SMNVEV (reference sequence). CDR3 length equals 13 residues. V dropped 6 bases and J dropped 9 bases, with 17 bases sitting between them.

The chain recombines TRBV7-2 with TRBJ1-5; D gene unclear. The V gene's germline CDR1 is SGHTA and CDR2 FQGNSA. Deletions cut 2 bases from V and 0 bases from J, with 8 bases between. The CDR3 has 15 amino acids. CDR3 coding DNA: TGTGCCAGCAGCTTAACGTCCATTAGCAATCAGCCCCAGCATTTT. It yields the protein CASSLTSISNQPQHF.

This rearrangement joins TRBV28 to TRBJ1-1, with D tentatively TRBD1 (5 bases). The V end was cut by 0 bases, the J end by 1 base, with 15 bases between. The CDR3 has 17 amino acids. The germline gives CDR1 MDHEN, CDR2 SYDVKM. CDR3 loop: CASSLWGREGRNTEAFF. CDR3 nucleotide sequence: TGTGCCAGCAGTTTATGGGGGCGAGAGGGGCGGAACACTGAAGCTTTCTTT.

This chain connects TRBV27 to TRBJ1-2; tentative D call: TRBD1 (6 bases). The V and J ends lost 1 base and 7 bases respectively, with 13 bases between them. Germline loops: CDR1 MNHEY, CDR2 SMNVEV (reference sequence). This CDR3 has 14 amino acids. The CDR3 sequence: CASSLFGRGGGYTF. The DNA for the CDR3 is TGTGCCAGCAGTTTATTCGGCAGAGGGGGTGGCTACACCTTC.

The chain employs TRBV27 and TRBJ2-1; D ambiguous. V gave up 2 bases and J gave up 0 bases, with 11 bases separating them. Germline V gene data show CDR1 as MNHEY and CDR2 as SMNVEV (reference sequence). The CDR3 contains 16 residues. CDR3 nucleotides: TGTGCCAGCAGTTTACTCTCTATAGCCTCCTACAATGAGCAGTTCTTC. Protein: CASSLLSIASYNEQFF.

V gene TRBV7-8 combines with J gene TRBJ1-4; D remains ambiguous. Germline assignment: CDR1 SGHVS and CDR2 FQNEAQ. The V end lost 5 bases, the J end lost 12 bases, and 19 bases lay between the germline ends. The CDR3 consists of 14 residues. The CDR3 reads CASSADNAGFELFF. The CDR3 nucleotides are TGTGCCAGCAGCGCCGACAATGCGGGTTTCGAACTGTTTTTT.

The rearrangement links TRBV10-3 to TRBJ1-1; D gene ambiguous. The CDR3 runs to 11 residues. Trimming removed 11 bases from V and 3 bases from J, with 10 bases in between. Germline CDR1 is ENHRY and CDR2 is SYGVKD. CDR3 amino acids: CASREDTEAFF. CDR3 nucleotide sequence: TGTGCCTCAAGGGAGGACACTGAAGCTTTCTTT.

This clone was seen just once. The chain carries TRBV7-9 and TRBJ1-4; 12 bases align to TRBD1. Per germline, CDR1 SEHNR and CDR2 FQNEAQ (reference sequence). The CDR3 sequence is 16 residues long. V trimming: 3 bases; J trimming: 8 bases; junction bases outside the gene matches: 7. The CDR3 region is CASSLGQGARQEKLFF. CDR3 nucleotides: TGTGCCAGCAGCTTGGGACAGGGGGCGCGTCAGGAAAAACTGTTTTTT.

The chain has TRBV30 and TRBJ1-2; D gene unclear. There are 12 residues in the CDR3. Germline CDR1 is GTSNPN and CDR2 is SVGIG (reference sequence). V gave up 1 base and J gave up 6 bases, with 9 bases separating them. The CDR3 DNA follows: TGTGCCTGGAGTGGGTCTTTTCATGGCTACACCTTC. This codes for CAWSGSFHGYTF.

This clone appeared a single time. CDR3 sequence (DNA): TGTGCCAGTAGTATCCCCTCGAAGGAAGCAAATCAGCCCCAGCATTTT. This codes for CASSIPSKEANQPQHF. The chain employs TRBV19 and TRBJ1-5, with no clear D. Germline V gives CDR1 LNHDA, CDR2 SQIVND (reference sequence). The CDR3 runs 16 residues. Trimming took 3 bases from V and 4 from J, leaving 16 bases between them.

The chain has TRBV11-2 and TRBJ1-2, with a tentative D call TRBD1 (5 bases). V shed 3 bases and J shed 7 bases, with 12 bases lying between them. Germline V gene data show CDR1 as SGHAT and CDR2 as FQNNGV. The CDR3 has 13 residues. The CDR3 protein is CASSFGRVSGYTF. The CDR3 region has the DNA TGTGCCAGCAGCTTTGGCAGGGTATCTGGCTACACCTTC.

Here the CDR3 reads CASSPGQGNNQPQHF. In DNA form, the CDR3 reads TGTGCCAGCAGTCCAGGACAGGGTAACAATCAGCCCCAGCATTTT. The chain combines TRBV28 with TRBJ1-5; 8 bases are a match to TRBD1. Trimming removed 5 bases from V and 3 bases from J; junction bases left unmatched: 6. Germline-derived CDR1 and CDR2 are MDHEN and SYDVKM. The CDR3 has 15 amino acids.

The table lists this clone with a count of one. CDR3 DNA sequence: TGTGCCAGCAGTTACGAAGGGACTAGCGGGGGCGCCGTCCACAATGAGCAGTTCTTC. Its protein is CASSYEGTSGGAVHNEQFF. The chain combines TRBV6-2 or TRBV6-3 with TRBJ2-1; 14 nucleotides line up with TRBD2. The CDR3 runs 19 residues. The trim removed 2 bases at V and 5 bases at J, leaving 11 bases unmatched. Germline V gene lookup returns CDR1 MNHEY and CDR2 SVGEGT.

The gene calls are TRBV11-1 and TRBJ2-1; 13 nucleotides line up with TRBD2. The trim removed 7 bases at V and 5 bases at J, leaving 5 bases unmatched. Germline values: CDR1 SGHAT, CDR2 FQDESV (reference sequence). The CDR3 sequence is 15 residues long. The DNA for the CDR3 is TGTGCCAGCACACTACTAGCGGGGGGGAACAATGAGCAGTTCTTC. As protein: CASTLLAGGNNEQFF.

The chain joins TRBV5-8 to TRBJ1-5; D is uncertain. V shed 5 bases and J shed 2 bases, with 14 bases lying between them. Germline CDR1 SGHTS, CDR2 YDEGEE. There are 15 residues in the CDR3. The CDR3 coding sequence is TGTGCCAGCAGTCCAGACGGAGCGGGCAATCAGCCCCAGCATTTT. This sequence encodes CASSPDGAGNQPQHF.

This clone was seen a single time. V gene TRBV19 combines with J gene TRBJ2-5, with a tentative D call TRBD2 (5 bases). With 5 bases removed from V and 1 base from J, the gap between germline ends came to 14 bases. The CDR3 is 15 residues long. Germline V gives CDR1 LNHDA, CDR2 SQIVND (reference sequence). In DNA, the CDR3 is TGTGCCAGTAGTCCGAGGCTTCGGGGCCAAGAGACCCAGTACTTC. It codes for CASSPRLRGQETQYF.

This chain uses TRBV12-3 or TRBV12-4 with TRBJ1-2, with D unresolved. Trimming left V 2 bases short and J 4 bases short, with 5 bases between. The CDR3 spans 12 residues. This CDR3 is CASSLFGYGYTF. As DNA, the CDR3 is TGTGCCAGCAGTTTATTTGGCTATGGCTACACCTTC.

The V and J genes are TRBV3-1 (or the pseudogene TRBV3-2) and TRBJ1-1; TRBD1 aligns across 9 bases. Germline assignment: CDR1 LGHDT and CDR2 YNNKEL (reference sequence). V dropped 4 bases and J dropped 4; count of bases not matched to a gene: 10. The CDR3 extends over 16 amino acids. The CDR3: CASSRPGTGMTTEAFF. The CDR3 DNA reads TGTGCCAGCAGCCGTCCCGGGACAGGGATGACCACTGAAGCTTTCTTT.

V and J are TRBV6-4 and TRBJ1-1; D ambiguous. The CDR3 consists of 13 residues. V was pared by 4 bases and J by 5 bases, with 11 bases between. Germline CDR1 MRHNA, CDR2 SNTAGT. The CDR3 spells CASSARVGTEAFF. For the CDR3, the DNA is TGTGCCAGCAGTGCTCGAGTGGGGACTGAAGCTTTCTTT.

This chain joins TRBV11-3 and TRBJ1-1; D is undetermined. Germline CDR1 reads SGHNT; CDR2 reads YENEEA. This CDR3 is 14 amino acids long. The V and J ends lost 1 base and 6 bases respectively, with 12 bases between them. CDR3 in amino acids: CASSLGRGSAEAFF. As DNA, the CDR3 is TGTGCCAGCAGCTTAGGACGGGGTTCGGCTGAAGCTTTCTTT.

V usage is TRBV5-6 and J usage is TRBJ1-2; D is unclear. The CDR3 loop spans 15 amino acids. Per germline, CDR1 SGHDT and CDR2 YYEEEE. Trimming shortened V by 2 bases and J by 0 bases, and 11 bases separated the two germline ends. The CDR3 sequence is CASSLGSAPNYGYTF. The DNA for the CDR3 is TGTGCCAGCAGCTTAGGGTCAGCACCTAACTATGGCTACACCTTC.

The chain carries TRBV7-9 and TRBJ1-2; D is unresolved. Deletions cut 5 bases from V and 8 bases from J, with 12 bases between. This CDR3 is built from 12 residues. Germline V gene data show CDR1 as SEHNR and CDR2 as FQNEAQ (reference sequence). As DNA, the CDR3 is TGTGCCAGCAGCCTGGAGGCCCTGGGCTACACCTTC. Protein: CASSLEALGYTF.

The chain uses TRBV10-3 and TRBJ2-1; D is unclear. V dropped 3 bases and J dropped 8 bases, with 17 bases sitting between them. The germline V gene encodes CDR1 ENHRY and CDR2 SYGVKD. There are 15 residues in the CDR3. Here the CDR3 DNA reads TGTGCCATCAGTGAATCCCCCGGGTCCTCGGATGAGCAGTTCTTC. This translates into CAISESPGSSDEQFF.

The chain links TRBV15 to TRBJ2-3; 11 bases fit TRBD1. The CDR3 contains 19 residues. Germline V CDR1 and CDR2: LNHNV, YYDKDF (reference sequence). The J segment lost 5 bases and the V segment lost 1 base, leaving 14 bases of the junction unmatched. DNA for the CDR3: TGTGCCACCAGCAGAGTTGTGGGTCTGGGGACAGGGGGGGGAGATACGCAGTATTTT. Its translation is CATSRVVGLGTGGGDTQYF. The full variable domain, with the rest looked up from reference TRBV15 and TRBJ2-3, is DAMVIQNPRYQVTQFGKPVTLSCSQTLNHNVMYWYQQKSSQAPKLLFHYYDKDFNNEADTPDNFQSRRPNTSFCFLDIRSPGLGDTAMYLCATSRVVGLGTGGGDTQYFGPGTRLTVL.